These 16 T cell receptor beta chains came from one sample sequenced in a study of T cell responses to AZD1222 COVID-19 vaccine. Libraries were prepared by immunoSEQ multiplex PCR; TCRdb keeps only in-frame clonotypes and omits some of them. The sample records nearly 110,000 clones, about 90% being singletons. The input for sequencing was peripheral blood, taken 28 days after the second AZD1222 dose. The receptors were gathered from an adult who received the AZD1222 COVID-19 vaccine.

The chain uses TRBV4-1 and TRBJ1-5, with TRBD1 identical over 8 bases. Germline V gene data show CDR1 as MGHRA and CDR2 as YSYEKL. The CDR3 runs 17 residues. V lost 2 bases to trimming and J lost 4 bases; unmatched junction nucleotides: 10. This chain's CDR3 is CASSQKPPGQGNQPQHF. The CDR3 region has the DNA TGCGCCAGCAGCCAAAAACCCCCTGGACAGGGTAATCAGCCCCAGCATTTT.

The chain couples TRBV6-5 to TRBJ1-2; D is unresolved. The CDR3 is 12 amino acids. V dropped 0 bases and J dropped 6 bases, with 5 bases sitting between them. The germline V gene encodes CDR1 MNHEY and CDR2 SVGAGI. CDR3 coding DNA: TGTGCCAGCAGTTACTCTGGAAATGGCTACACCTTC. Protein: CASSYSGNGYTF.

The V and J genes are TRBV15 and TRBJ1-4; D remains ambiguous. This CDR3 has 12 residues. Germline CDR1 is LNHNV and CDR2 is YYDKDF (reference sequence). V shed 1 base and J shed 8 bases, with 5 bases lying between them. CDR3: CATSRGREKLFF. CDR3 DNA: TGTGCCACCAGCAGAGGCAGGGAAAAACTGTTTTTT.

The chain links TRBV5-1 to TRBJ2-3; TRBD2 matches at 11 bases. This CDR3 region has 15 residues. Germline CDR1 and CDR2: SGHRS and YFSETQ. V trimming: 3 bases; J trimming: 4 bases; junction bases outside the gene matches: 4. Written as DNA, the CDR3 is TGCGCCAGCAGCTCGTCTAGCGGGAGGTCAGATACGCAGTATTTT. It codes for CASSSSSGRSDTQYF.

The chain employs TRBV7-9 and TRBJ1-1, with 7 nucleotides matching TRBD1. Per the germline V gene, CDR1 is SEHNR and CDR2 is FQNEAQ (reference sequence). J was trimmed by 7 bases and V by 8 bases; bases with no gene match: 10. The CDR3 is 13 amino acids. CDR3 coding DNA: TGTGCCAGCGGCGGACAGGCTGCGGGTGAAGCTTTCTTT. Amino acid sequence: CASGGQAAGEAFF.

The DNA of the CDR3 is TGTGCCAGCAGCCCACCGGGGGATTCACCCCTCCACTTT. Amino acid sequence: CASSPPGDSPLHF. The gene calls are TRBV9 and TRBJ1-6; a possible D gene is TRBD1 (5 bases). Per the germline V gene, CDR1 is SGDLS and CDR2 is YYNGEE. This CDR3 is 13 amino acids long. V shed 4 bases and J shed 8 bases, with 10 bases lying between them.

Many counts were recorded for this clone. Germline and junction disagree at one end, which may indicate a read error. This chain connects TRBV6-4 to TRBJ1-2; 12 bases align to TRBD1. The CDR3 totals 14 residues. Germline V CDR1 and CDR2: MRHNA, SNTAGT. CDR3 coding DNA: TGTGCCAGCAGTCCCTCCGGGGACAGGGGGCCGGCCATCTTC. Protein sequence: CASSPSGDRGPAIF.

V is TRBV6-4 and J is TRBJ2-1; the D gene is possibly TRBD2 (5 bases). The CDR3 consists of 14 residues. The germline V gene encodes CDR1 MRHNA and CDR2 SNTAGT. V was cut by 0 bases and J by 5 bases, with 8 bases left in between. As DNA, the CDR3 is TGTGCCAGCAGTGACTCGAGCGGCGACAATGAGCAGTTCTTC. It translates to CASSDSSGDNEQFF.

The chain uses TRBV19 and TRBJ1-3, with D perhaps matching TRBD1 (6 bases). CDR3 length: 15 residues. Germline V lookup: CDR1 LNHDA, CDR2 SQIVND (reference sequence). The germline V and J ends were trimmed by 3 bases and 0 bases, with 9 bases remaining between them. CDR3: CASSMGANSGNTIYF. The CDR3 DNA follows: TGTGCCAGTAGTATGGGGGCGAACTCTGGAAACACCATATATTTT.

The chain employs TRBV27 and TRBJ1-1; D is unclear. The CDR3 runs 13 residues. V lost 6 bases and J 6 bases, leaving 14 bases between the germline ends. CDR1 is MNHEY, CDR2 SMNVEV, per germline (reference sequence). The CDR3 DNA is TGTGCCAGCAGACATACAGAGGTAGCTGAAGCTTTCTTT. Translated, it gives CASRHTEVAEAFF.

The rearrangement links TRBV4-3 to TRBJ2-7; 8 bases fit TRBD2. The CDR3 sequence is 18 residues long. From germline, CDR1 is LGHNA and CDR2 YSLEER. The V gene end was trimmed by 2 bases and the J gene end by 2 bases; junction bases not matched to a gene: 14. DNA of the CDR3: TGCGCCAGCAGCCAATATCTAAGGAGCGGGAGCGAGCCCTACGAGCAGTACTTC. It yields the protein CASSQYLRSGSEPYEQYF.

The CDR3 DNA sequence: TGTGCCAGCAGTTTTGGACCGAACAATGAGCAGTTCTTC. Its protein is CASSFGPNNEQFF. The rearrangement links TRBV27 to TRBJ2-1, with no clear D. The V and J ends lost 3 bases and 5 bases respectively, with 8 bases between them. This CDR3 has 13 amino acids. Germline V gene sequence: CDR1 MNHEY, CDR2 SMNVEV (reference sequence).

The chain combines TRBV6-6 with TRBJ1-4; D ambiguous. Looked up from germline, CDR1 is MNHNY and CDR2 is SVGAGI (reference sequence). The V end was cut by 2 bases, the J end by 1 base, with 11 bases between. CDR3 length: 16 amino acids. CDR3 sequence reads: CASSYTVGLTNEKLFF. For the CDR3, the DNA is TGTGCCAGCAGTTACACCGTAGGGTTAACTAATGAAAAACTGTTTTTT.

The J gene is TRBJ1-6, the V gene TRBV6-4; D remains ambiguous. Looked up from germline, CDR1 is MRHNA and CDR2 is SNTAGT. The CDR3 has 16 amino acids. Deletions cut 3 bases from V and 6 bases from J, with 15 bases between. Written as DNA, the CDR3 is TGTGCCAGCAGTGAGTCGTGGGAGCCGGGTAATTCACCCCTCCACTTT. Its translation is CASSESWEPGNSPLHF.

The chain's CDR3 is CASSINRAKSPLHF. CDR3 sequence (DNA): TGTGCCAGTAGTATAAACAGGGCAAAATCACCCCTCCACTTT. The chain couples TRBV19 to TRBJ1-6, with a tentative D call TRBD1 (6 bases). The CDR3 runs 14 residues. The germline V and J ends were trimmed by 2 bases and 10 bases, with 12 bases remaining between them. The V gene's germline CDR1 is LNHDA and CDR2 SQIVND (reference sequence).

The V call is TRBV5-6, the J call TRBJ2-7; D perhaps matches TRBD1 (6 bases). Trimming pared 3 bases from V and 4 bases from J, leaving 8 bases between. Looked up from germline, CDR1 is SGHDT and CDR2 is YYEEEE. The CDR3 has 12 residues. The DNA of the CDR3 is TGTGCCAGCAGCTCCGGGACATACGAGCAGTACTTC. As protein: CASSSGTYEQYF. Filled out from reference TRBV5-6 and TRBJ2-7, the complete variable domain reads DAGVTQSPTHLIKTRGQQVTLRCSPKSGHDTVSWYQQALGQGPQFIFQYYEEEERQRGNFPDRFSGHQFPNYSSELNVNALLLGDSALYLCASSSGTYEQYFGPGTRLTVT.